A single sample gave rise to the 12 T cell receptor beta chains below, sequenced in a study of cytomegalovirus exposure and HLA in healthy donors. The PCR ran on 60 Vbeta and 13 Jbeta primers. Assay used: immunoSEQ multiplex PCR; TCRdb lists only in-frame clones, some missing. The data contain 150,000 to 200,000 clones, about 85% of them singletons. The source material was PBMCs. These receptors were taken from a boy younger than 10 in good health and CMV-seronegative.

The chain employs TRBV27 and TRBJ2-7; TRBD2 aligns across 12 bases. Per germline, CDR1 MNHEY and CDR2 SMNVEV (reference sequence). The CDR3 has 14 residues. After removal of 4 bases from V and 5 bases from J, the junction contained 3 bases not matched to a gene. The CDR3 bases are TGTGCCAGCAGTTGGACTAGCGGGACGGACGAGCAGTACTTC. It translates to CASSWTSGTDEQYF.

The chain employs TRBV28 and TRBJ1-2; tentative D call: TRBD1 (6 bases). The CDR3 covers 13 residues. V lost 4 bases and J 6 bases, leaving 12 bases between the germline ends. Germline-derived CDR1 and CDR2 are MDHEN and SYDVKM. Here the CDR3 DNA reads TGTGCCAGCAGTTGGGTACAGGGAAATGGCTACACCTTC. Its translation is CASSWVQGNGYTF.

On this clone: An end of the junction does not agree with germline; a read error may underlie this. The chain employs TRBV7-9 and TRBJ1-1, with 9 positions matching TRBD1. The CDR3 consists of 12 residues. Germline assignment: CDR1 SEHNR and CDR2 FQNEAQ (reference sequence). Here the CDR3 DNA reads TGTTCCAGCAGGTACAGGGGGCCGCGAGCTTTCTTT. It codes for CSSRYRGPRAFF.

The chain couples TRBV2 to TRBJ2-5, with 10 bases that match TRBD2. Trimming removed 6 bases from V and 5 bases from J; junction bases left unmatched: 9. The germline V gene has CDR1 SNHLY and CDR2 FYNNEI. This CDR3 contains 15 residues. CDR3 nucleotides: TGTGCCAGCAGAGACAGCGGGGGGGCCGTGGAGACCCAGTACTTC. This encodes CASRDSGGAVETQYF.

CDR3 region: CASSLGTSYDEQYF. Here the CDR3 DNA reads TGCGCCAGCAGCTTGGGGACTAGCTACGACGAGCAGTACTTC. This chain uses TRBV5-1 with TRBJ2-7, with 8 bases fitting TRBD2. Unmatched junction bases numbered 4, after V lost 0 bases and J lost 5 bases. The CDR3 sequence is 14 residues long. Germline lookup yields CDR1 SGHRS and CDR2 YFSETQ.

The chain has TRBV2 and TRBJ2-5; 7 nucleotides line up with TRBD2. The CDR3 has 13 residues. Unmatched junction bases numbered 9, after V lost 10 bases and J lost 4 bases. Germline V CDR1 and CDR2: SNHLY, FYNNEI. CDR3 residues: CATRSGVGETQYF. Written as DNA, the CDR3 is TGTGCCACCCGGAGCGGGGTAGGAGAGACCCAGTACTTC.

This clone has just a few counts. The chain uses TRBV19 and TRBJ1-5; perhaps TRBD1 as D (5 bases). The CDR3 consists of 13 residues. The V gene's germline CDR1 is LNHDA and CDR2 SQIVND (reference sequence). The germline V and J ends were trimmed by 6 bases and 4 bases, with 10 bases remaining between them. As DNA, the CDR3 is TGTGCCAGTAGCCTACGACAGAATCAGCCCCAGCATTTT. Translation gives CASSLRQNQPQHF.

The chain carries TRBV6-6 and TRBJ2-1; TRBD2 aligns across 7 bases. The CDR3 totals 16 residues. Trimming cost V 5 bases and J 6 bases; bases outside gene matches: 13. The germline V gene encodes CDR1 MNHNY and CDR2 SVGAGI (reference sequence). The CDR3 sequence: CASSRLVVGGVNEQFF. The DNA of the CDR3 is TGTGCCAGCAGTCGACTAGTAGTGGGGGGGGTCAATGAGCAGTTCTTC.

As regards this clone: Sequence at one end of the junction differs from germline and may be a read error. The chain links TRBV7-9 to TRBJ1-1, with D possibly being TRBD1 (6 bases). The CDR3 loop spans 14 amino acids. Looked up from germline, CDR1 is SEHNR and CDR2 is FQNEAQ (reference sequence). The CDR3 bases are TGTTCCAGCAGCCCGCAGGGGATGAGGACTGAAGCTTTCTTT. Translating it yields CSSSPQGMRTEAFF.

The chain joins TRBV27 to TRBJ1-1; perhaps TRBD1 as D (5 bases). V lost 5 bases and J lost 4, with 17 bases in between. The germline gives CDR1 MNHEY, CDR2 SMNVEV (reference sequence). The CDR3 consists of 15 residues. The chain's CDR3 is CASSVATKGSTEAFF. The DNA for the CDR3 is TGTGCCAGCAGTGTAGCAACTAAGGGGTCCACTGAAGCTTTCTTT.

The chain links TRBV28 to TRBJ2-5, with D perhaps matching TRBD1 (6 bases). The J call may be incorrect, as the DNA end agrees better with TRBJ2-7. The length of the CDR3 is 17 residues. The germline V gene encodes CDR1 MDHEN and CDR2 SYDVKM. The CDR3 protein is CASSFWGPPVPSYEQYF. The CDR3 bases are TGTGCCAGCAGTTTTTGGGGGCCTCCCGTCCCTTCCTACGAGCAGTACTTC.

V is TRBV2 and J is TRBJ2-3, with D unclear. CDR1 and CDR2 (germline): SNHLY, FYNNEI. This CDR3 region has 13 residues. Trimming removed 6 bases at V and 6 bases at J, with 13 bases between. This CDR3 is CASSSSRRDTQYF. CDR3 sequence (DNA): TGTGCCAGCAGCTCCTCGCGCAGGGATACGCAGTATTTT.